The present entry profiles one T cell receptor (beta chain) with its context. Its target is not known. TCRdb's copy holds only in-frame clones and misses some; the assay was immunoSEQ multiplex PCR. The sample holds 70,000 to 95,000 clones; 93% are singletons and the top ten take 3.6%. This record comes from a study of cytomegalovirus exposure and HLA in healthy donors. The CDR3 is made up of 15 amino acids. The germline gives CDR1 SGHDT, CDR2 YYEEEE. The V gene lost 6 bases and the J gene lost 2 bases, with 18 bases spanning the gap. The donors were part of the validation cohort, which consisted of about 130 subjects and was separate from the first cohort of around 620 subjects. Study-wide points: It was about 150 TCR beta chains that were listed as cytomegalovirus-associated.

The rearrangement links TRBV5-6 to TRBJ2-7; TRBD1 might be the D (5 bases). This sequence was found in a woman aged 25 to 39 in good health and CMV-seronegative. Input material: PBMCs. The CDR3 nucleotides read TGTGCCAGCACCCGCCTATCGACAGAGACCTACGAGCAGTACTTC. Protein product: CASTRLSTETYEQYF.